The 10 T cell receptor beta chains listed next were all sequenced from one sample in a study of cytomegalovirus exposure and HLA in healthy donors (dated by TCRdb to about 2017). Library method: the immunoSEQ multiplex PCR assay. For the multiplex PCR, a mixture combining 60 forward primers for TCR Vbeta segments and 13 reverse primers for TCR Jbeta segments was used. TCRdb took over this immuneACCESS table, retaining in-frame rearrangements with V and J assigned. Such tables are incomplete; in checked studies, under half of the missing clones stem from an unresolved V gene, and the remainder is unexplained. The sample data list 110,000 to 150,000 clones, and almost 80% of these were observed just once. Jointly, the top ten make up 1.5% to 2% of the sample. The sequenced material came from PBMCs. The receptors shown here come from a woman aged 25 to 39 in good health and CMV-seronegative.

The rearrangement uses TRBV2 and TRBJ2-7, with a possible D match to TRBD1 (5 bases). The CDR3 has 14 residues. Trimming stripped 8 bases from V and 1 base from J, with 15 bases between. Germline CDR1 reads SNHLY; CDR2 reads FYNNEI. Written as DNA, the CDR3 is TGTGCCAGCCGTTTCCAAGGGGCATCCTACGAGCAGTACTTC. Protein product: CASRFQGASYEQYF.

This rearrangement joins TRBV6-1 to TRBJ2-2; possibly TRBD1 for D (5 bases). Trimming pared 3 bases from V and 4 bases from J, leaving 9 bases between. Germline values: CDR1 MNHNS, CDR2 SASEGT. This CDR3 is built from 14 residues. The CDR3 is CASSEWGTTGELFF. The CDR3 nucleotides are TGTGCCAGCAGTGAGTGGGGCACCACCGGGGAGCTGTTTTTT.

CDR3 in amino acids: CASSYSSGTGTDTQYF. CDR3 nucleotide sequence: TGTGCCAGCAGTTACTCCTCAGGGACAGGCACAGATACGCAGTATTTT. The V gene is TRBV6-5, the J gene TRBJ2-3; TRBD1 matches 7 bases. The CDR3 is 16 amino acids. The V gene end was trimmed by 0 bases and the J gene end by 1 base; junction bases not matched to a gene: 4. CDR1 is MNHEY and CDR2 is SVGAGI in the germline V gene.

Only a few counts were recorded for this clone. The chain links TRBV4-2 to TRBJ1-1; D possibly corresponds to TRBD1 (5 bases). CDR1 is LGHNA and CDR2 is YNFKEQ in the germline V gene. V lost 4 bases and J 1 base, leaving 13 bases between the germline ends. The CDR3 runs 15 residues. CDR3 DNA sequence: TGTGCCAGCAGCCCGGAGTTTGGGGCGAACACTGAAGCTTTCTTT. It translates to CASSPEFGANTEAFF.

For the CDR3, the DNA is TGCGCCAGCAGCCAAGAAACCGCAGGGAACTATGGCTACACCTTC. It codes for CASSQETAGNYGYTF. This chain links TRBV4-3 with TRBJ1-2; D is possibly TRBD1 (5 bases). Germline V gives CDR1 LGHNA, CDR2 YSLEER. This CDR3 region has 15 residues. V lost 0 bases to trimming and J lost 2 bases, with 10 bases between them.

CDR3 residues: CSVHPLAGGRSSYNEQFF. CDR3 coding DNA: TGCAGCGTCCACCCACTAGCGGGGGGCCGGAGCTCCTACAATGAGCAGTTCTTC. The genes are TRBV29-1 and TRBJ2-1, with 12 bases fitting TRBD2. J was trimmed by 0 bases and V by 6 bases; bases with no gene match: 12. Germline loops: CDR1 SQVTM, CDR2 ANQGSEA. This CDR3 is 18 amino acids long.

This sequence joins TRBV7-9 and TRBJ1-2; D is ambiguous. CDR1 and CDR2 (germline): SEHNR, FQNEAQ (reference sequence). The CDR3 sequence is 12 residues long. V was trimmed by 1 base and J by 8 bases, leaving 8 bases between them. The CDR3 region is CASSLEAGGYTF. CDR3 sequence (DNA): TGTGCCAGCAGCTTAGAGGCGGGGGGCTACACCTTC.

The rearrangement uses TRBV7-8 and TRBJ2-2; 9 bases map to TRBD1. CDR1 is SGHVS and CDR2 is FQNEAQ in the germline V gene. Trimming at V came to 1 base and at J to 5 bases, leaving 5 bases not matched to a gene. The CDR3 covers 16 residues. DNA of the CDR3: TGTGCCAGCAGCTTAGTCGAGACAGGGGGGACCGGGGAGCTGTTTTTT. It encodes CASSLVETGGTGELFF.

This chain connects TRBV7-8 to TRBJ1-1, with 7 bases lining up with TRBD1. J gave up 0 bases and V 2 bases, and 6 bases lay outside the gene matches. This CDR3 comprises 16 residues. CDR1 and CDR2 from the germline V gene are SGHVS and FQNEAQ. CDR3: CASSLRGLPLNTEAFF. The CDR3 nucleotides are TGTGCCAGCAGCTTAAGGGGGCTCCCCCTGAACACTGAAGCTTTCTTT.

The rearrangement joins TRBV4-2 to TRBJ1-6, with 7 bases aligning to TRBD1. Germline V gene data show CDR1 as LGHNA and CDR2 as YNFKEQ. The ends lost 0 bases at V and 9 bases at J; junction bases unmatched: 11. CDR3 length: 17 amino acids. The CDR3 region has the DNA TGTGCCAGCAGCCAAGATGTACAGGGACAGCGTCTTTCACCCCTCCACTTT. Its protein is CASSQDVQGQRLSPLHF.